This passage covers 20 T cell receptor beta chains from one sample sequenced in a study of T-cell reconstitution after alpha-beta-depleted transplantation in children. The TCRbeta library was prepared with unique molecular identifiers. In TCRdb, the PCR reads were re-called with MiXCR into one record per CDR3 protein. The data hold roughly 500,000 distinct CDR3 sequences, with over 9.5% observed a single time. The sample was PBMCs, taken before TCRalphabeta/CD19-depleted stem cell transplant. The receptors derive from a child aged 2-9 years with inherited bone marrow failure, due to receive a stem cell transplant.

This clonotype was found many times. The V call is TRBV4-3, the J call TRBJ1-3; possibly TRBD1 for D (6 bases). CDR1 is LGHNA, CDR2 YSLEER, per germline. The V gene lost 4 bases and the J gene lost 2 bases, with 9 bases spanning the gap. The CDR3 runs 14 residues. CDR3 nucleotide sequence: TGCGCCAGCAGCCCCCAGGGGCCTGGAAACACCATATATTTT. Protein: CASSPQGPGNTIYF.

This clonotype was seen ten or more times. The chain combines TRBV13 with TRBJ2-1; unclear D gene. Germline V gives CDR1 PRHDT, CDR2 FYEKMQ (reference sequence). V was trimmed by 5 bases and J by 4 bases, leaving 12 bases between them. The CDR3 contains 14 residues. Here the CDR3 reads CASSPTAGYNEQFF. CDR3 nucleotide sequence: TGTGCCAGCAGCCCAACGGCAGGTTACAATGAGCAGTTCTTC.

This clonotype was counted at least ten times. The rearrangement joins TRBV6-5 to TRBJ2-5; 7 nucleotides align to TRBD1. Trimming at V came to 0 bases and at J to 6 bases, leaving 4 bases not matched to a gene. CDR1 and CDR2 from the germline V gene are MNHEY and SVGAGI. This CDR3 spans 14 amino acids. In nucleotides, the CDR3 is TGTGCCAGCAGTTACTCGGGACAGCCAAAGACCCAGTACTTC. It is translated as CASSYSGQPKTQYF.

The table lists this clonotype with many counts. The chain combines TRBV5-6 with TRBJ1-2, with 9 bases lining up with TRBD1. The CDR3 has 16 residues. The J segment lost 0 bases and the V segment lost 3 bases, leaving 6 bases of the junction unmatched. Germline V gene data show CDR1 as SGHDT and CDR2 as YYEEEE. CDR3 in amino acids: CASSSIQGAANYGYTF. The CDR3 DNA is TGTGCCAGCAGCTCGATACAGGGGGCTGCTAACTATGGCTACACCTTC.

This clonotype was picked up a small number of times. The chain combines TRBV11-2 with TRBJ2-1; 9 positions match TRBD2. J lost 5 bases, V lost 0 bases, and 8 bases had no gene match. Germline V gene data show CDR1 as SGHAT and CDR2 as FQNNGV. CDR3 length: 17 amino acids. CDR3: CASSLDFGGRVNNEQFF. The CDR3 nucleotides are TGTGCCAGCAGCTTAGACTTCGGCGGGAGGGTAAACAATGAGCAGTTCTTC.

This clonotype has at least ten counts. The chain has TRBV11-2 and TRBJ2-6, with TRBD1 matching over 10 bases. V shed 5 bases, J shed 3 bases, and the junction held 13 bases outside the gene matches. This CDR3 comprises 19 residues. Germline loops: CDR1 SGHAT, CDR2 FQNNGV. CDR3 nucleotide sequence: TGTGCCAGCAGCCGCTTGGCGGGGACAGGGGTCGTTGGGGCCAACGTCCTGACTTTC. As protein: CASSRLAGTGVVGANVLTF.

CDR3 coding DNA: TGCGCCAGCAGTCGGATAGGTGGGGAGCTGTTTTTT. It specifies CASSRIGGELFF. The chain links TRBV23-1 to TRBJ2-2, with no clear D. TRBV23-1 is labeled an ORF, and its function is uncertain. This CDR3 spans 12 amino acids. The V end lost 4 bases, the J end lost 8 bases, and 8 bases lay between the germline ends.

This clonotype was observed a few times. The genes are TRBV11-2 and TRBJ2-5; D is ambiguous. The ends were cut back, 1 base at V and 4 bases at J, with 10 bases in the middle. The germline V gene has CDR1 SGHAT and CDR2 FQNNGV. This CDR3 is 14 amino acids long. In nucleotides, the CDR3 is TGTGCCAGCAGCTTAGGTCCAGTAGTAGAGACCCAGTACTTC. Protein product: CASSLGPVVETQYF.

This clonotype showed up many times. The CDR3 DNA follows: TGTGCCAGCAGTCCCGGGACTAGCGGGACCTCCTACAATGAGCAGTTCTTC. Translation gives CASSPGTSGTSYNEQFF. The gene calls are TRBV12-3 or TRBV12-4 and TRBJ2-1; 13 bases align to TRBD2. V shed 5 bases, J shed 0 bases, and the junction held 4 bases outside the gene matches. There are 17 residues in the CDR3.

This clonotype was observed at least ten times. The J gene is TRBJ1-6, the V gene TRBV7-8, with D tentatively TRBD1 (6 bases). The CDR3 contains 16 residues. Trimming pared 0 bases from V and 9 bases from J, leaving 15 bases between. The germline V gene has CDR1 SGHVS and CDR2 FQNEAQ. The CDR3 sequence is CASSLALGGASSPLHF. CDR3 bases: TGTGCCAGCAGCTTAGCGCTCGGGGGGGCTTCTTCACCCCTCCACTTT. Variable domain in full (rest from reference TRBV7-8 and TRBJ1-6): GAGVSQSPRYKVAKRGQDVALRCDPISGHVSLFWYQQALGQGPEFLTYFQNEAQLDKSGLPSDRFFAERPEGSVSTLKIQRTQQEDSAVYLCASSLALGGASSPLHFGNGTRLTVT.

At least ten counts were recorded for this clonotype. This chain joins TRBV20-1 and TRBJ2-3, with a tentative D call TRBD2 (5 bases). V was trimmed by 1 base and J by 0 bases, leaving 11 bases between them. The CDR3 has 15 amino acids. The germline V gene has CDR1 DFQATT and CDR2 SNEGSKA (reference sequence). This CDR3 reads CSARVPGSSTDTQYF. Written as DNA, the CDR3 is TGCAGTGCTAGAGTCCCGGGATCTAGCACAGATACGCAGTATTTT.

In this sample, this clonotype turned up many times. The chain is built from TRBV20-1 and TRBJ2-1; TRBD2 aligns across 11 bases. This CDR3 region has 16 residues. Trimming cost V 4 bases and J 1 base; bases outside gene matches: 6. Per germline, CDR1 DFQATT and CDR2 SNEGSKA (reference sequence). The CDR3 loop is CSATFRTSGSYNEQFF. Written as DNA, the CDR3 is TGCAGTGCTACCTTTAGGACTAGCGGGTCCTACAATGAGCAGTTCTTC.

In this sample, this clonotype turned up many times. This rearrangement joins TRBV6-5 to TRBJ2-7; D is possibly TRBD2 (5 bases). V was trimmed by 1 base and J by 3 bases, leaving 10 bases between them. From germline, CDR1 is MNHEY and CDR2 SVGAGI. This CDR3 is 14 amino acids long. For the CDR3, the DNA is TGTGCCAGCAGTTACTTTGAGGGTCTCTACGAGCAGTACTTC. Amino acids: CASSYFEGLYEQYF.

The chain carries TRBV20-1 and TRBJ2-1; 8 bases are shared with TRBD1. V gave up 0 bases and J gave up 1 base; unmatched junction bases: 5. CDR3 length: 16 residues. Germline-derived CDR1 and CDR2 are DFQATT and SNEGSKA (reference sequence). The chain's CDR3 is CSARDPRTGSYNEQFF. The CDR3 region has the DNA TGCAGTGCTAGAGATCCACGGACAGGGTCCTACAATGAGCAGTTCTTC.

The rearrangement joins TRBV27 to TRBJ2-1; 9 nucleotides agree with TRBD2. CDR3 length equals 17 residues. J gave up 5 bases and V 2 bases, and 10 bases lay outside the gene matches. In germline, CDR1 is MNHEY, CDR2 SMNVEV (reference sequence). This CDR3 reads CASSLTQGGRANNEQFF. In nucleotides, the CDR3 is TGTGCCAGCAGTTTAACCCAAGGCGGGAGGGCCAACAATGAGCAGTTCTTC.

J is TRBJ2-4 and V is TRBV19; TRBD1 aligns across 8 bases. V was pared by 5 bases and J by 6 bases, with 3 bases of the junction left unmatched. CDR1 is LNHDA and CDR2 is SQIVND in the germline V gene (reference sequence). This CDR3 has 13 residues. The CDR3 DNA is TGTGCCAGTAGTGGAACAGGGGGAAACATTCAGTACTTC. Its protein is CASSGTGGNIQYF.

This clonotype was picked up many times. V gene TRBV28 combines with J gene TRBJ2-7, with 10 bases matching TRBD2. Unmatched junction bases numbered 7, after V lost 10 bases and J lost 4 bases. The CDR3 loop spans 13 amino acids. CDR1 is MDHEN, CDR2 SYDVKM, per germline. CDR3 protein: CATSAGGEYEQYF. The CDR3 DNA sequence: TGTGCCACTTCAGCGGGAGGGGAATACGAGCAGTACTTC.

The chain is built from TRBV19 and TRBJ1-1; perhaps TRBD1 as D (6 bases). V was clipped by 3 bases and J by 0 bases, with 8 bases between them. Germline V lookup: CDR1 LNHDA, CDR2 SQIVND (reference sequence). The CDR3 is made up of 14 amino acids. The CDR3 coding sequence is TGTGCCAGTAGTATCGACAGGTTGAACACTGAAGCTTTCTTT. Protein sequence: CASSIDRLNTEAFF.

This chain links TRBV19 with TRBJ2-1; TRBD2 matches at 13 bases. The junction had 6 bases not matched to a gene; V was cut back by 3 bases and J by 7 bases. CDR3 length: 16 residues. The V gene's germline CDR1 is LNHDA and CDR2 SQIVND (reference sequence). Here the CDR3 DNA reads TGTGCCAGTAGTATGCGAGGACTAGCGGGAGCAAATGAGCAGTTCTTC. Translated: CASSMRGLAGANEQFF.

This clonotype appeared a few times. The chain links TRBV7-2 to TRBJ2-1, with 7 bases fitting TRBD2. CDR1 SGHTA and CDR2 FQGNSA come from the germline V gene. The CDR3 has 14 amino acids. The trim removed 5 bases at V and 8 bases at J, leaving 9 bases unmatched. CDR3 protein: CASSGRTSWDEQFF. The CDR3 DNA reads TGTGCCAGCAGCGGGCGGACTAGTTGGGATGAGCAGTTCTTC.